Below, one T cell receptor (beta chain) is given with its context. Sequencing was performed with immunoSEQ multiplex PCR; in TCRdb, only in-frame clones are kept and a portion is missing. The table records about 130,000 clones, approximately 82% of them present only once. With 5 bases clipped from V and 2 bases from J, the junction kept 10 bases outside the gene matches. Germline-derived CDR1 and CDR2 are KGHSH and LQKENI. The CDR3 length is 17 residues. The sample originates from a study of cytomegalovirus exposure and HLA in healthy donors. Sequenced sample: PBMCs. The source of this sequence is a man aged 30 to 45 in good health and CMV-seropositive. The chain has TRBV18 and TRBJ2-1, with 9 bases aligning to TRBD2. CDR3 residues: CASSDKLSGGTYNEQFF. The CDR3 nucleotides are TGTGCCAGCTCAGACAAACTAAGCGGGGGGACCTACAATGAGCAGTTCTTC.